A selection of T cell receptor beta chains follows, all from one sample in a study of graft-versus-host responses after intestinal transplantation. The repertoire was sequenced with immunoSEQ multiplex PCR; TCRdb's copy has only in-frame clones and lacks some. The sample has tens of thousands of clones; 90% to 95% are singletons. These TCRs' antigens remain unknown. The sample here was unstimulated CD8+ T cells sorted from spleen or lymph node cells, taken before intestinal transplant. Receptors were obtained from a human donor who received an intestinal transplant. The CDR3 runs from the conserved cysteine through the conserved F or W. Fields, in order: D gene, clone size, V gene, J gene, CDR3 DNA, CDR3 protein. The D gene is left open where the match is weak. The size entry is marked missing in some rows and otherwise reads once, few, many or a size class.

d_gene: NA
abundance: once
v_gene: TRBV29-1
j_gene: TRBJ2-1
CDR3nt: TGCAGCGTCTTCGGGACGAAAGTTCCAAATTACAATGAGCAGTTCTTC
CDR3aa: CSVFGTKVPNYNEQFF

d_gene: TRBD1
abundance: NA
v_gene: TRBV9
j_gene: TRBJ2-7
CDR3nt: TGTGCCAGCAGCGTAGGTCCTGGACAGGGGGCCTACGAGCAGTACTTC
CDR3aa: CASSVGPGQGAYEQYF

d_gene: TRBD1
abundance: NA
v_gene: TRBV5-1
j_gene: TRBJ1-2
CDR3nt: TGCGCCAGCAGCTTGGATCCAAACAGGGGCCTCACTAACTATGGCTACACCTTC
CDR3aa: CASSLDPNRGLTNYGYTF

d_gene: NA
abundance: NA
v_gene: TRBV7-9
j_gene: TRBJ1-2
CDR3nt: TGTGCCAGCAGCTCCGGTTCCGAGCGGTATGGCTACACCTTC
CDR3aa: CASSSGSERYGYTF

d_gene: NA
abundance: once
v_gene: TRBV29-1
j_gene: TRBJ1-5
CDR3nt: TGCAGCGTACTGGACGGGAGGAGTCAGCCCCAGCATTTT
CDR3aa: CSVLDGRSQPQHF

d_gene: NA
abundance: NA
v_gene: TRBV28
j_gene: TRBJ1-6
CDR3nt: TGTGCCAGCAGTTTCAAAGGACGGAATAATTCACCCCTCCACTTT
CDR3aa: CASSFKGRNNSPLHF

d_gene: TRBD2
abundance: once
v_gene: TRBV27
j_gene: TRBJ2-7
CDR3nt: TGTGCCAGCAGTCCTAATCCCCTTCTAGCGGGAGCCTACGAGCAGTACTTC
CDR3aa: CASSPNPLLAGAYEQYF

d_gene: TRBD1
abundance: NA
v_gene: TRBV14
j_gene: TRBJ2-7
CDR3nt: TGTGCCAGCAGCCAAGCGGGACAGGCTACCTACGAGCAGTACTTC
CDR3aa: CASSQAGQATYEQYF

d_gene: TRBD2
abundance: NA
v_gene: TRBV7-9
j_gene: TRBJ2-1
CDR3nt: TGTGCCAGCAGCTCCGGACTAGCGGCTTACAATGAGCAGTTCTTC
CDR3aa: CASSSGLAAYNEQFF

d_gene: NA
abundance: NA
v_gene: TRBV5-4
j_gene: TRBJ1-2
CDR3nt: TGTGCCGGCAGCTTGAACCCACGAGATGGCTACACCTTC
CDR3aa: CAGSLNPRDGYTF

d_gene: NA
abundance: NA
v_gene: TRBV9
j_gene: TRBJ1-1
CDR3nt: TGTGCCAGCAGCGTAGGAAACTTCGTTTCGGAAGCTTTCTTT
CDR3aa: CASSVGNFVSEAFF

d_gene: NA
abundance: few
v_gene: TRBV6-5
j_gene: TRBJ1-1
CDR3nt: TGTGCCAGCAGTTACGGGGCTGAAGCTTTCTTT
CDR3aa: CASSYGAEAFF

d_gene: NA
abundance: once
v_gene: TRBV27
j_gene: TRBJ2-1
CDR3nt: TGTGCCAGCAGTTTGGGCGACTCCTACAATGAGCAGTTCTTC
CDR3aa: CASSLGDSYNEQFF

d_gene: NA
abundance: NA
v_gene: TRBV4-1
j_gene: TRBJ1-4
CDR3nt: TGCGCCAGCAGCCGTACAGGGTTAAGGACTGAAAAACTGTTTTTT
CDR3aa: CASSRTGLRTEKLFF

d_gene: NA
abundance: NA
v_gene: TRBV9
j_gene: TRBJ2-3
CDR3nt: TGTGCCAGCAGAGCCGGGGCGGGAACAGATACGCAGTATTTT
CDR3aa: CASRAGAGTDTQYF

d_gene: NA
abundance: NA
v_gene: TRBV6-5
j_gene: TRBJ2-5
CDR3nt: TGTGCCAGCAGTGCGGGCTTTCAAGAGACCCAGTACTTC
CDR3aa: CASSAGFQETQYF

d_gene: NA
abundance: NA
v_gene: TRBV11-2
j_gene: TRBJ1-1
CDR3nt: TGTGCCAGCAGCTTAGTTTTGGGGAATAATACTGAAGCTTTCTTT
CDR3aa: CASSLVLGNNTEAFF

d_gene: NA
abundance: NA
v_gene: TRBV2
j_gene: TRBJ2-3
CDR3nt: TGTGCCAGCAGCAACAGGGAGGATACGCAGTATTTT
CDR3aa: CASSNREDTQYF

d_gene: TRBD1
abundance: NA
v_gene: TRBV13
j_gene: TRBJ2-7
CDR3nt: TGTGCCAGCAGTAACAGGGGGCCGAGGGAGCAGTACTTC
CDR3aa: CASSNRGPREQYF

d_gene: NA
abundance: NA
v_gene: TRBV19
j_gene: TRBJ1-6
CDR3nt: TGTGCCAGTAGTGAAGTGGCGGGTTCACCCCTCCACTTT
CDR3aa: CASSEVAGSPLHF

d_gene: NA
abundance: NA
v_gene: TRBV29-1
j_gene: TRBJ2-7
CDR3nt: TGCAGCGTTAGACAGGATTTCTACGAGCAGTACTTC
CDR3aa: CSVRQDFYEQYF

d_gene: NA
abundance: NA
v_gene: TRBV2
j_gene: TRBJ2-1
CDR3nt: TGTGCCAGCAACCCATCCCGGGCACACAATGAGCAGTTCTTC
CDR3aa: CASNPSRAHNEQFF

d_gene: NA
abundance: NA
v_gene: TRBV5-6
j_gene: TRBJ2-7
CDR3nt: TGTGCCAGCAGCTCAGGTCAAGGGGTCTTCTCCTACGAGCAGTACTTC
CDR3aa: CASSSGQGVFSYEQYF

d_gene: TRBD2
abundance: NA
v_gene: TRBV28
j_gene: TRBJ2-5
CDR3nt: TGTGCCAGCAAATGCTACGGTGGGAGAATGCGGGAGGGCCACACCGAGGAGACCCAGTACTTC
CDR3aa: CASKCYGGRMREGHTEETQYF

d_gene: TRBD1
abundance: NA
v_gene: TRBV5-4
j_gene: TRBJ2-7
CDR3nt: TGTGCCAGCAGCCACCCGGGACAGGAGTACGAGCAGTACTTC
CDR3aa: CASSHPGQEYEQYF

d_gene: NA
abundance: few
v_gene: TRBV7-9
j_gene: TRBJ2-7
CDR3nt: TGTGCCAGCCTCGGGAAAGGGGGGCGGGAGCAGTACTTC
CDR3aa: CASLGKGGREQYF

d_gene: TRBD2
abundance: NA
v_gene: TRBV27
j_gene: TRBJ2-7
CDR3nt: TGTGCCAGCAGTCAGTTGGCGGGGGGGTCTTTCAACGAGCAGTACTTC
CDR3aa: CASSQLAGGSFNEQYF

d_gene: NA
abundance: NA
v_gene: TRBV13
j_gene: TRBJ2-7
CDR3nt: TGTGCCAGCAGCCAAGGCGACGGGGTCACCTACGAGCAGTACTTC
CDR3aa: CASSQGDGVTYEQYF

d_gene: NA
abundance: once
v_gene: TRBV7-3
j_gene: TRBJ1-5
CDR3nt: TGTGCCAGCAGCTGCCGTATCAGGGAGGGGGATCAGCCCCAGCATTTT
CDR3aa: CASSCRIREGDQPQHF

d_gene: NA
abundance: NA
v_gene: TRBV7-9
j_gene: TRBJ1-1
CDR3nt: TGTGCCAGCAGCCTACTTTGGGGGGTGAACACTGAAGCTTTCTTT
CDR3aa: CASSLLWGVNTEAFF

d_gene: NA
abundance: NA
v_gene: TRBV14
j_gene: TRBJ2-5
CDR3nt: TGTGCCAGCAGCCAAGGCCTTTGGGGGACCCAGTACTTC
CDR3aa: CASSQGLWGTQYF

d_gene: NA
abundance: NA
v_gene: TRBV4-1
j_gene: TRBJ1-4
CDR3nt: TGCGCCAGCAGCCAAGTAGGTGAAAAACTGTTTTTT
CDR3aa: CASSQVGEKLFF

d_gene: NA
abundance: NA
v_gene: TRBV5-4
j_gene: TRBJ2-3
CDR3nt: TGTGCCAGCAGCTTTCCTCAGGGTGGTCCTACAGATACGCAGTATTTT
CDR3aa: CASSFPQGGPTDTQYF

d_gene: TRBD1
abundance: NA
v_gene: TRBV4-3
j_gene: TRBJ2-7
CDR3nt: TGCGCCAGCAGCCAGGATGGGACAGCCTTCTCCTACGAGCAGTACTTC
CDR3aa: CASSQDGTAFSYEQYF

d_gene: NA
abundance: NA
v_gene: TRBV28
j_gene: TRBJ1-1
CDR3nt: TGTGCCAGCAGTTTATTTGTGGTGAACACTGAAGCTTTCTTT
CDR3aa: CASSLFVVNTEAFF

d_gene: NA
abundance: NA
v_gene: TRBV7-6
j_gene: TRBJ2-1
CDR3nt: TGTGCCAGCAGCTCCGATAATTACAATGAGCAGTTCTTC
CDR3aa: CASSSDNYNEQFF

d_gene: TRBD2
abundance: NA
v_gene: TRBV2
j_gene: TRBJ2-2
CDR3nt: TGTGCCAGCAGATTACGTGGGACTAGCGGGAACACCGGGGAGCTGTTTTTT
CDR3aa: CASRLRGTSGNTGELFF

d_gene: NA
abundance: NA
v_gene: TRBV21-1
j_gene: TRBJ1-2
CDR3nt: TGTGCCAGCAGCAAAGGGACAGGGGATAACTATGGCTACACCTTC
CDR3aa: CASSKGTGDNYGYTF

d_gene: TRBD2
abundance: NA
v_gene: TRBV2
j_gene: TRBJ2-2
CDR3nt: TGTGCCCGCTGCGGGGGGGGCGAGAACACCGGGGAGCTGTTTTTT
CDR3aa: CARCGGGENTGELFF

d_gene: NA
abundance: once
v_gene: TRBV27
j_gene: TRBJ2-7
CDR3nt: TGTGCCAGCAGTATGGGGGGTCCTCCCTACGAGCAGTACTTC
CDR3aa: CASSMGGPPYEQYF

d_gene: NA
abundance: NA
v_gene: TRBV5-1
j_gene: TRBJ1-2
CDR3nt: TGCGCCAGCAGCCCCGGGGGGGGGCCTAACTATGGCTACACCTTC
CDR3aa: CASSPGGGPNYGYTF

d_gene: TRBD2
abundance: NA
v_gene: TRBV6-6
j_gene: TRBJ2-1
CDR3nt: TGTGCCAGCAGTCCGGGACTAGCGCGTGAGCAGTTCTTC
CDR3aa: CASSPGLAREQFF

d_gene: TRBD2
abundance: NA
v_gene: TRBV7-3
j_gene: TRBJ2-1
CDR3nt: TGTGCCAGCAGCTTAGGGTCCCCCCTAGCGGAGTCTTTCAATGAGCAGTTCTTC
CDR3aa: CASSLGSPLAESFNEQFF

d_gene: NA
abundance: NA
v_gene: TRBV5-5
j_gene: TRBJ2-7
CDR3nt: TGTGCCAGCAGCTCACCAGGGGAATACGAGCAGTACTTC
CDR3aa: CASSSPGEYEQYF

d_gene: NA
abundance: NA
v_gene: TRBV5-1
j_gene: TRBJ2-7
CDR3nt: TGCGCCAGCAGCTTGGAGGCTAGCATGACCTACGAGCAGTACTTC
CDR3aa: CASSLEASMTYEQYF